A single T cell receptor (beta chain) is shown here with its context. This clone was detected a few times. This clone's antigen is unknown. No per-base quality is available; no much larger clone lies one base away. The sample is drawn from a study of beta chain features in type 1 diabetes listed by TCRdb under 2018. Turning to the overall study: Mean age, gender distribution, total cell number and subset yield did not differ between patients and healthy donors. Across all samples, roughly 110,000,000 sorted cells were examined, and cell number per subset correlated strongly with RNA yield. In the study, TCRB repertoires of sorted circulating CD4+ T cell subsets from recently diagnosed type 1 diabetes patients were compared with those of matched healthy donors. Naive and central memory subsets were obtained from all 28 donors, but regulatory and stem cell-like memory subsets were isolated from only 8 patients and roughly eight healthy donors. The full study reports these points: At VDJ recombination sites, type 1 diabetes patients had fewer insertions and more deleted nucleotides, which implies abnormalities in thymic rearrangement. A moderate but significant shortening of TCRB CDR3 length was observed in type 1 diabetes patients in all four CD4+ subsets. HLA sub-analyses involved small numbers of individuals, so any influence of HLA type on TCRB rearrangement remained unresolved. The naive, central memory and regulatory TCRB repertoires appeared to resemble one another more closely among patients than among healthy donors. Because cDNA was sequenced instead of genomic DNA, highly expressing activated cells could be over-represented, though the groups showed no difference in activation or CD3 levels. PCR might favor shorter templates, but patient and control samples were amplified and corrected together, so any skew would affect both groups equally.

According to the germline V gene, CDR1 reads SGHTA and CDR2 reads FQGNSA. Trimming takes 4 bases from V and 3 bases from J, and the germline ends sit 7 bases apart. Reading from cysteine to phenylalanine, the CDR3 counts 14 amino acids. This entry keeps only the CDR3 DNA: 42 bases, framed from base 1. The High Capacity cDNA Reverse Transcription Kit was used to reverse transcribe all of the isolated RNA, meaning that expressed TCRB transcripts were what got sequenced. Naive, central memory and regulatory T cell samples underwent deep immunoSEQ sequencing, averaging approximately 3.3 million total reads per sample. Sorted cells were lysed in RLT buffer, and RNA was extracted using DNase-treated RNeasy Micro or Mini kits according to cell number. To prevent cross-contamination, every cell subset was processed on its own, while patient and healthy donor samples were processed together. The immunoSEQ multiplex PCR was used to amplify TCRB sequences from cDNA, yielding 87-bp fragments that span the CDR3 region. Sequencing of the amplicons was performed on the Illumina HiSeq platform. The paper's processing steps were these. PCR bias was corrected computationally using synthetic template baselines, and reads within Hamming distance 2 were collapsed, with unmergeable singletons discarded. Reads were aligned against IMGT to assign V, D and J genes, CDR3 length and insertions or deletions at six rearrangement sites. Within each subset, clonotype counts were normalized to sorted cell number, after which true diversity and Gini coefficients were computed with the tcR R package. Repertoire sharing was quantified using the overlap coefficient calculated on TCRB nucleotide sequences. The clones in this table, taken by TCRdb from immuneACCESS, are in-frame only. Not every clone is retained; where verified, under half of the shortfall comes from an unresolved V gene, and the cause of the rest is unknown. That table furnishes V, J and clone size, whereas the DNA furnished D and trimming. The sample table holds approximately 160,000 clones, of which approximately 8.1% were seen once. The ten biggest clones cover approximately 0.69% of the sample.

A single peripheral blood draw of approximately 0.11 L on average was collected from each donor into heparinised tubes. Naive, central memory, regulatory and stem cell-like memory CD4+ T cells were sorted on a BD FACSAria II using a panel including CD45RO, CCR7, CD25, CD127, CD95 and CD27. Every sorted population had a purity above 95%. Right away, PBMCs were isolated by Lymphoprep density gradient centrifugation and were stained directly, with no culture step. Samples were stained and sorted in pairs, with one healthy donor and one patient per experiment, so that batch effects were minimized. Recombination linked TRBV7-2 to TRBJ2-6; the best D guess is TRBD1, with 6 bases matching. The sequence came from a man between 18 and 29 years old in good health. The sequencing sample was made of central memory CD4+ T cells from blood. The sequence in DNA is TGTGCCAGCAGCTCAGGGGTTGGGGCCAACGTCCTGACTTTC. Protein translation: CASSSGVGANVLTF.